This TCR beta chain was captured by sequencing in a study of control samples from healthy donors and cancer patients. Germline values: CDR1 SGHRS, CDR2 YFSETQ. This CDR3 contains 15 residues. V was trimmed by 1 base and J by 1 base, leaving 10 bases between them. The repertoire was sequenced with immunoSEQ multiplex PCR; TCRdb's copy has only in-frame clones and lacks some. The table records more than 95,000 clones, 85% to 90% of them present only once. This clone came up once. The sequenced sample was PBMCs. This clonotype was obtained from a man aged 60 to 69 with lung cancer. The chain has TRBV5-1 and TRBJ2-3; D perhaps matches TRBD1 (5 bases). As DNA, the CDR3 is TGCGCCAGCAGCTTGAGGGGCTCGGGCACAGATACGCAGTATTTT. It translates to CASSLRGSGTDTQYF.